This is a list of T cell receptor beta chains from one sample in a study of cytomegalovirus exposure and HLA in healthy donors. The data were produced by immunoSEQ multiplex PCR, yet TCRdb's version contains in-frame clones alone and is incomplete. The table gives roughly 75,000 clones; the top ten clones make up over 4.5% of it. Sequencing was carried out using PBMCs. Every receptor here comes from a man aged 35 to 55 in good health and CMV-seronegative. Both conserved end residues are part of each CDR3. D genes are given only for firm matches.

V,D,J,CDR3,DNA
TRBV29-1,NA,TRBJ1-2,CSASRAANYGYTF,TGCAGCGCCTCGAGGGCAGCTAACTATGGCTACACCTTC
TRBV28,TRBD1,TRBJ1-3,CASTPRGTGPFLSSGNTIYF,TGTGCCAGCACCCCCAGAGGGACAGGTCCTTTTTTGAGCTCTGGAAACACCATATATTTT
TRBV2,TRBD2,TRBJ2-5,CASNYGGEQETQYF,TGTGCCAGCAATTACGGGGGGGAACAAGAGACCCAGTACTTC
TRBV7-9,NA,TRBJ1-4,CASSSTGPNEKLFF,TGTGCCAGCAGCTCCACAGGGCCTAATGAAAAACTGTTTTTT
TRBV27,TRBD1,TRBJ1-1,CANDGQGDTEAFF,TGTGCCAACGATGGACAGGGAGACACTGAAGCTTTCTTT
TRBV28,NA,TRBJ1-1,CASSLRQALNTEAFF,TGTGCCAGCAGTCTCAGACAGGCATTGAACACTGAAGCTTTCTTT
TRBV7-2,TRBD2,TRBJ2-1,CASSWREGPYNEQFF,TGTGCCAGCAGCTGGCGGGAGGGCCCATACAATGAGCAGTTCTTC
TRBV4-3,TRBD2,TRBJ2-1,CASSLAGVNEQFF,TGCGCCAGCAGCCTAGCGGGCGTTAATGAGCAGTTCTTC
TRBV5-6,TRBD2,TRBJ2-7,CASSQSLAGVYEQYF,TGTGCCAGCAGCCAATCACTAGCGGGGGTATACGAGCAGTACTTC
TRBV30,NA,TRBJ1-4,CAWSGGGATNEKLFF,TGTGCCTGGAGTGGGGGAGGAGCAACTAATGAAAAACTGTTTTTT
TRBV7-8,TRBD2,TRBJ2-7,CASSFGLAREQYF,TGTGCCAGCAGCTTCGGACTAGCCCGTGAGCAGTACTTC
TRBV11-3,TRBD1,TRBJ2-2,CASSPRQGIAGELFF,TGTGCCAGCAGTCCCCGACAGGGGATCGCCGGGGAGCTGTTTTTT
TRBV7-2,NA,TRBJ1-2,CASTQTWLTYGYTF,TGTGCCAGCACCCAGACATGGCTTACCTATGGCTACACCTTC
TRBV30,TRBD1,TRBJ2-4,CAWAPRPGQLAKNIQYF,TGTGCCTGGGCACCTCGGCCGGGACAGTTAGCCAAAAACATTCAGTACTTC
TRBV29-1,TRBD2,TRBJ2-5,CSVEDWLAGGGETQYF,TGCAGCGTTGAAGATTGGCTAGCGGGGGGTGGAGAGACCCAGTACTTC
TRBV10-2,NA,TRBJ1-1,CASSASLAEAFF,TGCGCCAGCAGTGCCTCCCTCGCTGAAGCTTTCTTT
TRBV7-9,TRBD1,TRBJ1-1,CASSLRTGGTGTEAFF,TGTGCCAGCAGCTTGCGGACAGGGGGGACCGGCACTGAAGCTTTCTTT
TRBV27,TRBD2,TRBJ2-7,CASSRLAGSYEQYF,TGTGCCAGCAGCAGACTAGCGGGGTCCTACGAGCAGTACTTC
TRBV6-1,TRBD2,TRBJ2-7,CASSQLAGVHEQYF,TGTGCCAGCAGCCAACTAGCGGGGGTACACGAGCAGTACTTC
TRBV6-5,NA,TRBJ1-1,CASSYSKEGRIEAFF,TGTGCCAGCAGTTACTCGAAAGAGGGGAGGATTGAAGCTTTCTTT
TRBV27,NA,TRBJ1-2,CASSMSKAYGYTF,TGTGCCAGCAGTATGTCAAAAGCGTATGGCTACACCTTC
TRBV4-2,NA,TRBJ2-1,CASSQDIFDEQFF,TGTGCCAGCAGCCAAGATATCTTCGATGAGCAGTTCTTC
TRBV5-1,TRBD2,TRBJ2-7,CASSPTSGISYEQYF,TGCGCCAGCAGCCCGACTAGCGGGATTTCCTACGAGCAGTACTTC
TRBV19,TRBD1,TRBJ1-2,CASSIIGTGANYGYTF,TGTGCCAGTAGTATAATAGGGACAGGGGCTAACTATGGCTACACCTTC
TRBV7-9,TRBD2,TRBJ2-5,CASSELGLAMETQYF,TGTGCCAGCAGCGAGTTGGGACTAGCGATGGAGACCCAGTACTTC
TRBV30,NA,TRBJ1-2,CAWSVFRGDYGYTF,TGTGCCTGGAGTGTTTTTCGGGGGGACTATGGCTACACCTTC
TRBV9,TRBD1,TRBJ1-3,CASSASGQGLGNTIYF,TGTGCCAGCAGCGCCTCGGGACAGGGGTTGGGAAACACCATATATTTT
TRBV7-9,TRBD2,TRBJ2-6,CASRPGLAGGPGANVLTF,TGTGCCAGCAGACCCGGACTAGCGGGGGGGCCTGGGGCCAACGTCCTGACTTTC
TRBV19,TRBD1,TRBJ2-5,CASSKGQGAYGETQYF,TGTGCCAGTAGTAAGGGACAGGGGGCGTATGGAGAGACCCAGTACTTC
TRBV2,NA,TRBJ1-6,CASSDLGVNSPLHF,TGTGCCAGCAGTGATCTGGGAGTCAATTCACCCCTCCACTTT
TRBV5-1,TRBD1,TRBJ1-5,CASSEGTGNQPQHF,TGCGCCAGCAGCGAAGGGACAGGCAATCAGCCCCAGCATTTT
TRBV7-2,NA,TRBJ1-2,CASSFDRNYGYTF,TGTGCCAGCAGCTTCGACAGAAACTATGGCTACACCTTC
TRBV2,TRBD2,TRBJ2-5,CASSARSAGGETQYF,TGTGCCAGCAGTGCGCGGTCGGCGGGGGGAGAGACCCAGTACTTC
TRBV5-1,NA,TRBJ1-3,CASSLGRGDAGNTIYF,TGCGCCAGCAGCTTGGGTCGGGGAGATGCTGGAAACACCATATATTTT
TRBV7-9,TRBD2,TRBJ2-1,CASTSGNNEQFF,TGTGCCAGCACTAGCGGAAACAATGAGCAGTTCTTC
TRBV29-1,NA,TRBJ2-3,CSVREAPSTDTQYF,TGCAGCGTTCGGGAAGCCCCAAGCACAGATACGCAGTATTTT
TRBV18,TRBD1,TRBJ1-1,CASSGQGQANTEAFF,TGTGCCAGCTCTGGACAGGGGCAGGCGAACACTGAAGCTTTCTTT
TRBV18,TRBD1,TRBJ1-3,CASSPRTGDFSGNTIYF,TGTGCCAGCTCGCCTCGGACAGGGGATTTTAGTGGAAACACCATATATTTT
TRBV4-3,TRBD1,TRBJ1-2,CASSQDRGLSGYTF,TGCGCCAGCAGCCAGGACAGGGGCTTGTCTGGCTACACCTTC
TRBV7-2,NA,TRBJ1-2,CASSKEPGQSNYGYTF,TGTGCCAGCAGTAAAGAACCGGGACAAAGTAACTATGGCTACACCTTC
TRBV7-2,NA,TRBJ2-6,CASSSVMRLASGANVLTF,TGTGCCAGCAGCTCCGTCATGCGGCTAGCGTCTGGGGCCAACGTCCTGACTTTC
TRBV5-1,NA,TRBJ1-4,CASSLASGGNEKLFF,TGCGCCAGCAGCTTGGCCTCGGGGGGGAATGAAAAACTGTTTTTT
TRBV5-1,NA,TRBJ1-4,CASSLAGRGGKLFF,TGCGCCAGCAGCTTGGCGGGAAGGGGAGGGAAACTGTTTTTT
TRBV5-1,TRBD1,TRBJ2-7,CASSPGWAGGSEEQYF,TGCGCCAGCAGCCCCGGGTGGGCAGGGGGCTCGGAGGAGCAGTACTTC
TRBV7-6,TRBD2,TRBJ2-1,CASSLGLGSYEQFF,TGTGCCAGCAGCCTAGGACTAGGCTCCTATGAGCAGTTCTTC
TRBV29-1,NA,TRBJ2-5,CSVKGGSRRETQYF,TGCAGCGTTAAGGGGGGGAGCCGGCGGGAGACCCAGTACTTC
TRBV7-8,TRBD1,TRBJ1-5,CASSPIALGQGLNQPQHF,TGTGCCAGCAGCCCTATCGCCCTGGGACAGGGCCTCAATCAGCCCCAGCATTTT
TRBV30,TRBD1,TRBJ1-5,CAWSFGTGGVGNQPQHF,TGTGCCTGGAGTTTCGGGACAGGGGGCGTAGGCAATCAGCCCCAGCATTTT
TRBV2,TRBD2,TRBJ2-6,CASMLAGGLGANVLTF,TGTGCCAGCATGCTAGCGGGAGGTCTTGGGGCCAACGTCCTGACTTTC
TRBV10-2,TRBD1,TRBJ1-5,CASNPGQGVYSNQPQHF,TGCGCCAGCAATCCGGGACAGGGTGTTTATAGCAATCAGCCCCAGCATTTT
TRBV4-2,TRBD1,TRBJ2-3,CASSTFEGGETDTQYF,TGTGCCAGCAGTACGTTTGAAGGGGGCGAGACAGATACGCAGTATTTT
TRBV30,NA,TRBJ2-7,CAWSVPAGPQYF,TGTGCCTGGAGTGTACCGGCGGGGCCGCAGTACTTC
TRBV10-3,NA,TRBJ2-2,CAISVGQNTGELFF,TGTGCCATCAGTGTTGGGCAAAACACCGGGGAGCTGTTTTTT
TRBV27,NA,TRBJ1-1,CASMGPNTEAFF,TGTGCCAGCATGGGCCCGAACACTGAAGCTTTCTTT
TRBV11-2,TRBD1,TRBJ2-2,CASRTTGGNVVGELFF,TGTGCCAGCAGGACGACAGGGGGTAATGTTGTCGGGGAGCTGTTTTTT